Listed below are T cell receptor beta chains from one sample, sequenced in a study of neurological immune-mediated disorders. TCRdb re-analysed the 5' RACE reads in MiXCR, keeping a single row per CDR3 protein. The sample lists around 52,000 distinct CDR3 sequences, over 5.5% occurring once. Sequenced input: CD4+ T cells from blood. The source is a young woman with multiple sclerosis. Each CDR3 is given with its conserved first and last residue. Each record gives: clone size, V gene, J gene, D gene, CDR3 protein, CDR3 DNA. A D gene is named only where the DNA matches it firmly. Clone size is shown for a subset of rows, as once, few, many or a class of expanded clone.

abundance: many; v_gene: TRBV5-5; j_gene: TRBJ1-2; d_gene: NA; CDR3aa: CASSLDTYGYTF; CDR3nt: TGTGCCAGCAGCCTGGATACCTATGGCTACACCTTC
abundance: many; v_gene: TRBV18; j_gene: TRBJ1-1; d_gene: NA; CDR3aa: CASSSDLGTEAFF; CDR3nt: TGTGCCAGCTCATCGGACCTGGGCACTGAAGCTTTCTTT
abundance: many; v_gene: TRBV6-1; j_gene: TRBJ1-2; d_gene: NA; CDR3aa: CASILAYGYTF; CDR3nt: TGTGCCAGCATACTAGCTTATGGCTACACCTTC
abundance: many; v_gene: TRBV20-1; j_gene: TRBJ2-2; d_gene: TRBD2; CDR3aa: CSAWDYSNTGELFF; CDR3nt: TGCAGTGCTTGGGACTATTCGAACACCGGGGAGCTGTTTTTT
abundance: many; v_gene: TRBV7-9; j_gene: TRBJ1-4; d_gene: NA; CDR3aa: CASSAPGPREKLFF; CDR3nt: TGTGCCAGCAGCGCCCCGGGACCGAGGGAAAAACTGTTTTTT
abundance: many; v_gene: TRBV12-3/TRBV12-4; j_gene: TRBJ1-6; d_gene: NA; CDR3aa: CASSLATGQQYSPLHF; CDR3nt: TGTGCCAGCAGTTTAGCCACCGGACAGCAGTATTCACCCCTCCACTTT
abundance: many; v_gene: TRBV6-5; j_gene: TRBJ1-1; d_gene: NA; CDR3aa: CASSYVPNTEAFF; CDR3nt: TGTGCCAGCAGTTACGTCCCGAACACTGAAGCTTTCTTT
abundance: many; v_gene: TRBV29-1; j_gene: TRBJ1-1; d_gene: NA; CDR3aa: CSVEKEARGGEAFF; CDR3nt: TGCAGCGTTGAAAAGGAGGCACGGGGCGGTGAAGCTTTCTTT
abundance: many; v_gene: TRBV18; j_gene: TRBJ2-2; d_gene: NA; CDR3aa: CASSPPRNTGELFF; CDR3nt: TGTGCCAGCTCACCACCGAGAAACACCGGGGAGCTGTTTTTT
abundance: many; v_gene: TRBV29-1; j_gene: TRBJ2-3; d_gene: TRBD2; CDR3aa: CSLRRTSGSTDTQYF; CDR3nt: TGCAGCTTGAGAAGGACTAGCGGAAGCACAGATACGCAGTATTTT
abundance: many; v_gene: TRBV11-3; j_gene: TRBJ1-5; d_gene: NA; CDR3aa: CASERGGDNQPQHF; CDR3nt: TGTGCCAGCGAGAGGGGGGGAGACAATCAGCCCCAGCATTTT
abundance: many; v_gene: TRBV4-1; j_gene: TRBJ1-5; d_gene: NA; CDR3aa: CASSQVGQTSNQPQHF; CDR3nt: TGCGCCAGCAGCCAAGTCGGACAGACTAGCAATCAGCCCCAGCATTTT
abundance: many; v_gene: TRBV5-1; j_gene: TRBJ2-3; d_gene: NA; CDR3aa: CASSLPGETDTQYF; CDR3nt: TGCGCCAGCAGCTTGCCAGGGGAGACAGATACGCAGTATTTT
abundance: many; v_gene: TRBV20-1; j_gene: TRBJ1-1; d_gene: NA; CDR3aa: CSASKGTEAFF; CDR3nt: TGCAGTGCTAGTAAGGGAACTGAAGCTTTCTTT
abundance: NA; v_gene: TRBV3-1; j_gene: TRBJ1-5; d_gene: NA; CDR3aa: CASSQVPGRNRQPQHF; CDR3nt: TGTGCCAGCAGCCAAGTCCCCGGCAGGAACAGGCAGCCCCAGCATTTT
abundance: NA; v_gene: TRBV29-1; j_gene: TRBJ1-1; d_gene: TRBD1; CDR3aa: CSVEPSIPGQGAFF; CDR3nt: TGCAGCGTTGAACCCTCAATTCCGGGACAGGGAGCTTTCTTT
abundance: NA; v_gene: TRBV5-1; j_gene: TRBJ1-2; d_gene: NA; CDR3aa: CASSLATEKHYGYTF; CDR3nt: TGCGCCAGCAGCTTGGCGACAGAGAAACACTATGGCTACACCTTC
abundance: many; v_gene: TRBV27; j_gene: TRBJ1-6; d_gene: NA; CDR3aa: CASSLRTGRVSYNSPLHF; CDR3nt: TGTGCCAGCAGTTTACGTACAGGGAGGGTATCCTATAATTCACCCCTCCACTTT
abundance: many; v_gene: TRBV7-2; j_gene: TRBJ2-1; d_gene: NA; CDR3aa: CASTTRSGPNEQFF; CDR3nt: TGTGCCAGCACCACTCGGTCCGGGCCCAATGAGCAGTTCTTC
abundance: many; v_gene: TRBV12-3/TRBV12-4; j_gene: TRBJ2-3; d_gene: NA; CDR3aa: CASSWKSSGQQHTDTQYF; CDR3nt: TGTGCCAGCAGCTGGAAGTCCAGCGGACAGCAACACACAGATACGCAGTATTTT
abundance: many; v_gene: TRBV5-1; j_gene: TRBJ2-5; d_gene: NA; CDR3aa: CASSLVVGGQETQYF; CDR3nt: TGCGCCAGCAGCTTGGTCGTGGGGGGCCAAGAGACCCAGTACTTC
abundance: many; v_gene: TRBV7-9; j_gene: TRBJ2-7; d_gene: TRBD1; CDR3aa: CASSPRQGGSYEQYF; CDR3nt: TGTGCCAGCAGTCCCCGACAGGGGGGTTCCTACGAGCAGTACTTC
abundance: few; v_gene: TRBV10-1; j_gene: TRBJ2-1; d_gene: TRBD1; CDR3aa: CASSESTGDGQFF; CDR3nt: TGCGCCAGCAGTGAGTCCACAGGGGATGGGCAGTTCTTC
abundance: many; v_gene: TRBV6-6; j_gene: TRBJ1-2; d_gene: NA; CDR3aa: CASSYGAAASYGYTF; CDR3nt: TGTGCCAGCAGTTACGGCGCTGCGGCAAGCTATGGCTACACCTTC
abundance: many; v_gene: TRBV10-3; j_gene: TRBJ2-3; d_gene: TRBD2; CDR3aa: CAAKRGRDTDTQYF; CDR3nt: TGTGCCGCCAAGCGGGGCAGAGACACAGATACGCAGTATTTT
abundance: many; v_gene: TRBV18; j_gene: TRBJ2-3; d_gene: NA; CDR3aa: CASSRLGQGTDTQYF; CDR3nt: TGTGCCAGCTCACGACTGGGGCAGGGGACAGATACGCAGTATTTT
abundance: many; v_gene: TRBV9; j_gene: TRBJ1-4; d_gene: NA; CDR3aa: CASSAGTPATNEKLFF; CDR3nt: TGTGCCAGCAGCGCCGGGACACCGGCCACTAATGAAAAACTGTTTTTT
abundance: many; v_gene: TRBV20-1; j_gene: TRBJ2-1; d_gene: TRBD1; CDR3aa: CSARVTGVSGNEQFF; CDR3nt: TGCAGTGCTAGAGTAACAGGGGTTTCGGGCAATGAGCAGTTCTTC
abundance: many; v_gene: TRBV6-5; j_gene: TRBJ1-4; d_gene: TRBD1; CDR3aa: CASSSTTGLTSEKLFF; CDR3nt: TGTGCCAGCAGTAGTACGACAGGGCTCACGTCTGAAAAACTGTTTTTT
abundance: many; v_gene: TRBV12-3/TRBV12-4; j_gene: TRBJ1-5; d_gene: TRBD1; CDR3aa: CASSTLDPRHRGRRQPQHF; CDR3nt: TGTGCCAGCAGCACACTCGACCCGCGCCACAGGGGGCGTCGTCAGCCCCAGCATTTT
abundance: many; v_gene: TRBV20-1; j_gene: TRBJ1-2; d_gene: NA; CDR3aa: CSASQRDYGYTF; CDR3nt: TGCAGTGCTAGCCAGCGGGACTATGGCTACACCTTC
abundance: many; v_gene: TRBV6-6; j_gene: TRBJ2-3; d_gene: NA; CDR3aa: CASSYPILADTQYF; CDR3nt: TGTGCCAGCAGTTACCCCATCCTGGCAGATACGCAGTATTTT
abundance: few; v_gene: TRBV18; j_gene: TRBJ2-1; d_gene: TRBD2; CDR3aa: CASSPPLAGDVGEQFF; CDR3nt: TGTGCCAGCTCACCCCCACTAGCGGGAGACGTGGGTGAGCAGTTCTTC
abundance: many; v_gene: TRBV7-9; j_gene: TRBJ1-1; d_gene: NA; CDR3aa: CASIPSGNTEAFF; CDR3nt: TGTGCCAGCATCCCTTCGGGGAACACTGAAGCTTTCTTT
abundance: many; v_gene: TRBV10-3; j_gene: TRBJ1-5; d_gene: TRBD1; CDR3aa: CAISPSPGQNNQPQHF; CDR3nt: TGTGCCATCAGTCCAAGCCCGGGACAGAACAATCAGCCCCAGCATTTT
abundance: many; v_gene: TRBV6-5; j_gene: TRBJ2-3; d_gene: TRBD1; CDR3aa: CASSNSLGQGWTDTQYF; CDR3nt: TGTGCCAGCAGTAACTCACTCGGACAGGGTTGGACAGATACGCAGTATTTT
abundance: many; v_gene: TRBV5-1; j_gene: TRBJ2-1; d_gene: TRBD2; CDR3aa: CASSLASGSREQFF; CDR3nt: TGCGCCAGCAGCTTGGCTAGCGGGAGTCGTGAGCAGTTCTTC